Listed below are T cell receptor beta chains from one sample, sequenced in a study of vaccination effects on CD4 cells after COVID-19. Assay used: immunoSEQ multiplex PCR; TCRdb lists only in-frame clones, some missing. The sample shows some 41,000 clones, roughly four fifths of them seen only once. The antigens these receptors bind are not known. Source: CD4+ T cells from PBMCs cultured with SARS-CoV-2 spike peptides, taken before COVID-19 vaccination. Receptors originate from a human donor who received a COVID-19 vaccine. Both conserved end residues are part of each CDR3. D genes are given only for firm matches. The listing skips clone size in some rows; elsewhere it reads once, few, many or a size class.

J: TRBJ2-5; V: TRBV6-6; D: TRBD1; size: -; DNA: TGTGCCAGCAGTTACTCGACAGGGGGCGCGAAGACCCAGTACTTC; CDR3: CASSYSTGGAKTQYF
J: TRBJ2-2; V: TRBV30; D: -; size: -; DNA: TGTGCCTGGAGTGGGAGGGGTCGGAACACCGGGGAGCTGTTTTTT; CDR3: CAWSGRGRNTGELFF
J: TRBJ2-5; V: TRBV5-1; D: -; size: once; DNA: TGCGCCAGCAGCTCGGGACCCCAGGGGCCCCTTGGGGAGACCCAGTACTTC; CDR3: CASSSGPQGPLGETQYF
J: TRBJ1-1; V: TRBV18; D: TRBD1; size: -; DNA: TGTGCCAGCTCATCAGGACAGGGGGCATCTGAAGCTTTCTTT; CDR3: CASSSGQGASEAFF
J: TRBJ1-1; V: TRBV18; D: TRBD1; size: -; DNA: TGTGCCAGCTCACCCGGACAGGACACTGAAGCTTTCTTT; CDR3: CASSPGQDTEAFF
J: TRBJ2-1; V: TRBV5-1; D: -; size: -; DNA: TGCGCCAGCAGCTCGGACCCCACTCGGTCCTACAATGAGCAGTTCTTC; CDR3: CASSSDPTRSYNEQFF
J: TRBJ1-2; V: TRBV5-1; D: -; size: -; DNA: TGCGCCAGCAGGGAGGGAAATGGCTACACCTTC; CDR3: CASREGNGYTF
J: TRBJ2-6; V: TRBV3-1/TRBV3-2; D: -; size: -; DNA: TGTGCCAGCAGCCAAGATCTGGCCCAGGGAAGCTCTGGGGCCAACGTCCTGACTTTC; CDR3: CASSQDLAQGSSGANVLTF
J: TRBJ1-2; V: TRBV9; D: -; size: -; DNA: TGTGCCAGCACCCCTTCTCCCACGGGACCCAGTGGATATGGCTACACCTTC; CDR3: CASTPSPTGPSGYGYTF
J: TRBJ2-3; V: TRBV6-5; D: -; size: -; DNA: TGTGCCAGCAGTAGGACAGACCTCACAGATACGCAGTATTTT; CDR3: CASSRTDLTDTQYF
J: TRBJ1-6; V: TRBV19; D: -; size: few; DNA: TGTGCCAGCGGGGGCTCGGATTCACCCCTCCACTTT; CDR3: CASGGSDSPLHF
J: TRBJ2-1; V: TRBV2; D: -; size: once; DNA: TGTGCCAGCAGTGAATTTCGGGGTGACAATGAGCAGTTCTTC; CDR3: CASSEFRGDNEQFF
J: TRBJ2-2; V: TRBV5-1; D: -; size: -; DNA: TGCGCCAGCAGCGACAGCCGTTCCGGGGAGCTGTTTTTT; CDR3: CASSDSRSGELFF
J: TRBJ2-5; V: TRBV7-2; D: -; size: -; DNA: TGTGCCAGCAGCCCCGCGGAACAAGAGACCCAGTACTTC; CDR3: CASSPAEQETQYF
J: TRBJ2-3; V: TRBV2; D: TRBD1; size: few; DNA: TGTGCCAGCAGTACCGGGACAGGGGACCCAGATACGCAGTATTTT; CDR3: CASSTGTGDPDTQYF
J: TRBJ1-1; V: TRBV30; D: TRBD1; size: -; DNA: TGTGCCTGGAGTATATCAGGGGGCACTGAAGCTTTCTTT; CDR3: CAWSISGGTEAFF
J: TRBJ1-2; V: TRBV7-2; D: -; size: -; DNA: TGTGCCAGCAGCCCGGACACGTTCTATGGCTACACCTTC; CDR3: CASSPDTFYGYTF
J: TRBJ2-1; V: TRBV7-9; D: TRBD2; size: -; DNA: TGTGCCAGCAGCCTCTCGGGGGGGCGTAACAATGAGCAGTTCTTC; CDR3: CASSLSGGRNNEQFF
J: TRBJ2-1; V: TRBV18; D: -; size: -; DNA: TGTGCCAGCTCGCTACTAGGGAATGAGCAGTTCTTC; CDR3: CASSLLGNEQFF
J: TRBJ2-5; V: TRBV10-3; D: TRBD1; size: -; DNA: TGTGCCATCAGCCCTTTGACAGGGGAGACCCAGTACTTC; CDR3: CAISPLTGETQYF
J: TRBJ1-1; V: TRBV10-3; D: -; size: -; DNA: TGTGCCATCAGTGAGTCTCGGCAGGGCACTGAAGCTTTCTTT; CDR3: CAISESRQGTEAFF
J: TRBJ2-1; V: TRBV11-3; D: TRBD2; size: -; DNA: TGTGCCAGCAGCTTAGCGGGGGGGGATGGGAATGAGCAGTTCTTC; CDR3: CASSLAGGDGNEQFF
J: TRBJ2-2; V: TRBV2; D: -; size: -; DNA: TGTGCCAGCAAGATACAGACGAACACCGGGGAGCTGTTTTTT; CDR3: CASKIQTNTGELFF
J: TRBJ2-3; V: TRBV5-4; D: -; size: -; DNA: TGTGCCAGCAGCTACGGACAGACCAGAGCACAAGATACGCAGTATTTT; CDR3: CASSYGQTRAQDTQYF
J: TRBJ2-1; V: TRBV4-2; D: -; size: few; DNA: TGTGCCAGCAGCCAAGACCCTTCCTACAATGAGCAGTTCTTC; CDR3: CASSQDPSYNEQFF
J: TRBJ2-5; V: TRBV5-1; D: TRBD1; size: once; DNA: TGCGCCAGCAGCCCGAGACCAACAGGGGAAGAGACCCAGTACTTC; CDR3: CASSPRPTGEETQYF
J: TRBJ1-2; V: TRBV24-1; D: TRBD1; size: -; DNA: TGTGCCACCAGTGATACCCGGGACAGAAATGGCTACACCTTC; CDR3: CATSDTRDRNGYTF
J: TRBJ1-4; V: TRBV10-3; D: TRBD1; size: -; DNA: TGTGCCACAGGACAGGGAGATGAAAAACTGTTTTTT; CDR3: CATGQGDEKLFF
J: TRBJ2-2; V: TRBV10-3; D: TRBD2; size: few; DNA: TGTGCCATCAGTGATCCCACTAGCGGGGGACCCACCGGGGAGCTGTTTTTT; CDR3: CAISDPTSGGPTGELFF
J: TRBJ1-2; V: TRBV30; D: TRBD1; size: -; DNA: TGTGCCTGGAGTCTGACCGGGACAGGTAGCCGTTTCACCTTC; CDR3: CAWSLTGTGSRFTF
J: TRBJ1-2; V: TRBV5-4; D: TRBD1; size: -; DNA: TGTGCCAGCAGCGCAACTCTCAGGGGGTTGGGTGGCTACACCTTC; CDR3: CASSATLRGLGGYTF
J: TRBJ2-3; V: TRBV7-6; D: TRBD2; size: -; DNA: TGTGCCAGCAGCTGGACTAGCGGGGGGTCGACAGATACGCAGTATTTT; CDR3: CASSWTSGGSTDTQYF
J: TRBJ1-1; V: TRBV19; D: -; size: -; DNA: TGTGCCAGTAGTATCCCTGCAGGGGCCAAGAACACTGAAGCTTTCTTT; CDR3: CASSIPAGAKNTEAFF
J: TRBJ2-3; V: TRBV30; D: TRBD2; size: -; DNA: TGTGCCTGGAGTTCTGAGCGGGGGGGGTGGTATACGCAGTATTTT; CDR3: CAWSSERGGWYTQYF
J: TRBJ1-2; V: TRBV7-2; D: -; size: -; DNA: TGTGCCAGCAGCTTAAATCCGAGCTACACCTTC; CDR3: CASSLNPSYTF
J: TRBJ2-5; V: TRBV15; D: TRBD1; size: -; DNA: TGTGCCACCAGCAGAGGACAGGGTCTGGAGACCCAGTACTTC; CDR3: CATSRGQGLETQYF
J: TRBJ2-3; V: TRBV28; D: TRBD2; size: -; DNA: TGTGCCAGCAGTTTCCGCGGGGGGGCCGGCACAGATACGCAGTATTTT; CDR3: CASSFRGGAGTDTQYF
J: TRBJ2-3; V: TRBV9; D: TRBD1; size: -; DNA: TGTGCCAGCAGCATGGGACAGGGAGAGGGGGCAGATACGCAGTATTTT; CDR3: CASSMGQGEGADTQYF
J: TRBJ2-3; V: TRBV4-1; D: TRBD2; size: -; DNA: TGCGCCAGCAGTCCCGATAGCGGGGGGGCCGGAGATACGCAGTATTTT; CDR3: CASSPDSGGAGDTQYF
J: TRBJ2-1; V: TRBV7-9; D: TRBD2; size: -; DNA: TGTGCCAGCAGCTTAGAACGCGGGGGGAACAATGAGCAGTTCTTC; CDR3: CASSLERGGNNEQFF
J: TRBJ1-3; V: TRBV2; D: -; size: few; DNA: TGTGCCAGCAGTGAACGGGGGGTAGTCTCCGGAAACACCATATATTTT; CDR3: CASSERGVVSGNTIYF